One and the same sample provided the 27 T cell receptor beta chains below, sequenced in a study of technical replicates of blood from several donors. Assay: immunoSEQ multiplex PCR; the TCRdb copy retains only in-frame clones and omits some. The profile shows 70,000 or so clones, 90% to 95% of them singletons. Specimen: T cells isolated from PBMCs. The receptors shown here come from a human donor in good health. Some clones in this sample may be carry-over from other donors' samples.

The rearrangement links TRBV18 to TRBJ1-1; 8 nucleotides match TRBD1. Trimming cost V 4 bases and J 1 base; bases outside gene matches: 2. Germline CDR1 KGHSH, CDR2 LQKENI. CDR3 length: 14 amino acids. The CDR3 loop reads CASSLDRGNTEAFF. The DNA for the CDR3 is TGTGCCAGCTCACTCGACAGGGGGAACACTGAAGCTTTCTTT.

The chain has TRBV30 and TRBJ2-3; 10 bases map to TRBD2. CDR1 is GTSNPN, CDR2 SVGIG, per germline (reference sequence). The V segment lost 2 bases and the J segment 4 bases; nucleotides outside the gene matches: 3. The CDR3 is made up of 14 amino acids. The CDR3: CAWSRTSGPDTQYF. The CDR3 DNA sequence: TGTGCCTGGAGTAGGACTAGCGGACCAGATACGCAGTATTTT.

The chain carries TRBV6-1 and TRBJ2-5; a possible D gene is TRBD2 (6 bases). Deletions cut 6 bases from V and 5 bases from J, with 19 bases between. The CDR3 has 15 amino acids. Germline V gene sequence: CDR1 MNHNS, CDR2 SASEGT. The CDR3 region is CASRGSGGTGETQYF. In DNA, the CDR3 is TGTGCCAGCAGAGGTAGCGGAGGGACCGGGGAGACCCAGTACTTC.

The chain couples TRBV9 to TRBJ1-5; D may be TRBD1 (6 bases). The CDR3 is 14 amino acids. V lost 4 bases and J 6 bases, leaving 14 bases between the germline ends. CDR1 is SGDLS and CDR2 is YYNGEE in the germline V gene. Here the CDR3 DNA reads TGTGCCAGCAGCTTAGGGGGGGGCTTTCAGCCCCAGCATTTT. Its protein is CASSLGGGFQPQHF.

The rearrangement links TRBV4-1 to TRBJ2-3, with 14 positions matching TRBD2. J was trimmed by 0 bases and V by 1 base; bases with no gene match: 6. The CDR3 runs to 19 residues. Germline CDR1 MGHRA, CDR2 YSYEKL. This chain's CDR3 is CASSQAGLAGAPSTDTQYF. The CDR3, as DNA: TGCGCCAGCAGCCAAGCGGGACTAGCGGGAGCCCCGAGCACAGATACGCAGTATTTT.

The rearrangement joins TRBV5-6 to TRBJ1-2; a possible D gene is TRBD1 (6 bases). Per the germline V gene, CDR1 is SGHDT and CDR2 is YYEEEE. The CDR3 has 12 amino acids. Trimming stripped 0 bases from V and 6 bases from J, with 6 bases between. The DNA of the CDR3 is TGTGCCAGCAGCTTGGGACAGGATGGCTACACCTTC. Translated: CASSLGQDGYTF.

The chain employs TRBV9 and TRBJ2-7; D not resolved. The germline gives CDR1 SGDLS, CDR2 YYNGEE. The CDR3 is 12 amino acids. Trimming removed 3 bases from V and 3 bases from J, with 7 bases in between. The CDR3 region has the DNA TGTGCCAGCAGCGGTGACAACTACGAGCAGTACTTC. Protein product: CASSGDNYEQYF.

The CDR3 DNA follows: TGTGCCAGCAGCGTAGAACTAGGGCCGCCGACGTCGGATACGCAGTATTTT. It codes for CASSVELGPPTSDTQYF. The V call is TRBV9, the J call TRBJ2-3; the D gene is possibly TRBD2 (5 bases). With 0 bases removed from V and 6 bases from J, the gap between germline ends came to 20 bases. The CDR3 loop spans 17 amino acids. CDR1 is SGDLS and CDR2 is YYNGEE in the germline V gene.

This clone was detected once. The genes are TRBV5-1 and TRBJ1-4, with 7 bases lining up with TRBD1. Germline V CDR1 and CDR2: SGHRS, YFSETQ. This CDR3 has 14 residues. With 0 bases clipped from V and 6 bases from J, the junction kept 2 bases outside the gene matches. The CDR3 nucleotides are TGCGCCAGCAGCTTGGGACAGGGCTATGAAAAACTGTTTTTT. It encodes CASSLGQGYEKLFF. The entire variable domain, with the rest obtained from reference TRBV5-1 and TRBJ1-4, is as follows: KAGVTQTPRYLIKTRGQQVTLSCSPISGHRSVSWYQQTPGQGLQFLFEYFSETQRNKGNFPGRFSGRQFSNSRSEMNVSTLELGDSALYLCASSLGQGYEKLFFGSGTQLSVL.

The chain recombines TRBV6-1 with TRBJ2-7; TRBD1 aligns across 7 bases. This CDR3 has 15 amino acids. Germline V gene sequence: CDR1 MNHNS, CDR2 SASEGT. Germline trimming cut 4 bases from V and 4 bases from J; bases unmatched to any gene: 10. Here the CDR3 reads CASSGEGTETYEQYF. In DNA form, the CDR3 reads TGTGCCAGCAGTGGGGAAGGGACAGAGACGTACGAGCAGTACTTC.

The rearrangement links TRBV29-1 to TRBJ1-2, with TRBD1 matching over 8 bases. V lost 4 bases to trimming and J lost 2 bases; unmatched junction nucleotides: 12. Germline V gene data show CDR1 as SQVTM and CDR2 as ANQGSEA. This CDR3 region has 16 residues. As DNA, the CDR3 is TGCAGCGTTGGGGGGTATTTAACAGGGGGGAACTATGGCTACACCTTC. This encodes CSVGGYLTGGNYGYTF.

The chain uses TRBV6-6 and TRBJ2-7, with 11 bases identical to TRBD2. The trim removed 4 bases at V and 2 bases at J, leaving 4 bases unmatched. Germline CDR1 MNHNY, CDR2 SVGAGI (reference sequence). This CDR3 comprises 15 residues. The CDR3 nucleotides read TGTGCCAGCAGTTCCGGGACTAGCGGAACCTACGAGCAGTACTTC. Translating it yields CASSSGTSGTYEQYF.

This clone came up once. This chain joins TRBV4-2 and TRBJ2-3; 7 bases align to TRBD1. Germline V gene lookup returns CDR1 LGHNA and CDR2 YNFKEQ. CDR3 length: 16 amino acids. Unmatched junction bases numbered 13, after V lost 1 base and J lost 9 bases. The CDR3 loop reads CASSQGAKGARETQYF. In nucleotides, the CDR3 is TGTGCCAGCAGCCAAGGAGCGAAGGGGGCCAGGGAAACGCAGTATTTT.

The CDR3 loop is CASSLGTGANTEAFF. The CDR3 bases are TGTGCCAGCAGCTTAGGGACAGGGGCGAACACTGAAGCTTTCTTT. This sequence joins TRBV7-8 and TRBJ1-1; TRBD1 matches 9 bases. Germline CDR1 SGHVS, CDR2 FQNEAQ. The J segment lost 1 base and the V segment lost 1 base, leaving 1 base of the junction unmatched. CDR3 size: 15 residues.

This chain uses TRBV7-8 with TRBJ1-1; D is unresolved. The germline CDR1 and CDR2 sequences are SGHVS and FQNEAQ. This CDR3 contains 15 residues. Trimming pared 0 bases from V and 0 bases from J, leaving 8 bases between. As DNA, the CDR3 is TGTGCCAGCAGCTTAGCGCGGCTCATGAACACTGAAGCTTTCTTT. This codes for CASSLARLMNTEAFF.

This chain connects TRBV29-1 to TRBJ2-7, with D uncertain. Trimming removed 5 bases from V and 3 bases from J, with 5 bases in between. The length of the CDR3 is 10 residues. Germline V gene data show CDR1 as SQVTM and CDR2 as ANQGSEA. This CDR3 is CSVRDYEQYF. The CDR3 DNA is TGCAGCGTTCGCGACTACGAGCAGTACTTC.

The CDR3, as DNA: TGTGCCTGGACTCGAGCGGGATATGAGCAGTTCTTC. Amino acid sequence: CAWTRAGYEQFF. The chain carries TRBV30 and TRBJ2-1; 7 bases match TRBD2. The ends lost 4 bases at V and 8 bases at J; junction bases unmatched: 5. CDR1 is GTSNPN and CDR2 is SVGIG in the germline V gene (reference sequence). The CDR3 has 12 amino acids. The full variable domain, completed using reference TRBV30 and TRBJ2-1, is SQTIHQWPATLVQPVGSPLSLECTVEGTSNPNLYWYRQAAGRGLQLLFYSVGIGQISSEVPQNLSASRPQDRQFILSSKKLLLSDSGFYLCAWTRAGYEQFFGPGTRLTVL.

The chain recombines TRBV28 with TRBJ2-6; weak D call: TRBD1 (5 bases). V shed 6 bases and J shed 0 bases, with 12 bases lying between them. Germline V gives CDR1 MDHEN, CDR2 SYDVKM. This CDR3 comprises 16 residues. The CDR3 DNA follows: TGTGCCAGCAGACCAGGGCCGATCTCTGGGGCCAACGTCCTGACTTTC. Translated, it gives CASRPGPISGANVLTF.

This sequence joins TRBV6-5 and TRBJ2-1, with 11 bases aligning to TRBD2. The ends lost 6 bases at V and 6 bases at J; junction bases unmatched: 7. The CDR3 runs 15 residues. Germline-derived CDR1 and CDR2 are MNHEY and SVGAGI. CDR3 loop: CASRYTGLAVNEQFF. The DNA for the CDR3 is TGTGCCAGCAGGTATACGGGACTAGCGGTCAATGAGCAGTTCTTC.

V usage is TRBV18 and J usage is TRBJ2-5; no definite D call. The germline V and J ends were trimmed by 0 bases and 5 bases, with 10 bases remaining between them. Germline CDR1 KGHSH, CDR2 LQKENI. This CDR3 contains 14 residues. CDR3: CASSPPLSRETQYF. The DNA of the CDR3 is TGTGCCAGCTCACCACCACTGAGCAGGGAGACCCAGTACTTC.

This chain's CDR3 is CASSNTGYTEAFF. CDR3 bases: TGTGCCAGCAGTAATACAGGGTACACTGAAGCTTTCTTT. This chain links TRBV28 with TRBJ1-1; tentatively, D is TRBD1 (6 bases). The V and J ends lost 5 bases and 3 bases respectively, with 10 bases between them. The CDR3 extends over 13 amino acids. Germline-derived CDR1 and CDR2 are MDHEN and SYDVKM. Supplemented by reference TRBV28 and TRBJ1-1, the full variable domain reads DVKVTQSSRYLVKRTGEKVFLECVQDMDHENMFWYRQDPGLGLRLIYFSYDVKMKEKGDIPEGYSVSREKKERFSLILESASTNQTSMYLCASSNTGYTEAFFGQGTRLTVV.

This sequence joins TRBV6-4 and TRBJ1-2; D not certain. Germline V gene sequence: CDR1 MRHNA, CDR2 SNTAGT. The V end was cut by 6 bases, the J end by 0 bases, with 11 bases between. The CDR3 consists of 14 residues. The CDR3 region is CASSSILSNYGYTF. The CDR3 DNA reads as TGTGCCAGCAGCTCTATACTTTCTAACTATGGCTACACCTTC.

This clone was recorded once. The rearrangement uses TRBV29-1 and TRBJ2-2; 14 bases are shared with TRBD2. This CDR3 has 17 residues. Germline V gives CDR1 SQVTM, CDR2 ANQGSEA. Unmatched junction bases numbered 2, after V lost 0 bases and J lost 2 bases. The CDR3 reads CSVEEGLAGENTGELFF. The CDR3, as DNA: TGCAGCGTTGAAGAGGGACTAGCGGGAGAAAACACCGGGGAGCTGTTTTTT.

The chain uses TRBV7-2 and TRBJ2-1; 10 bases line up with TRBD2. From germline, CDR1 is SGHTA and CDR2 FQGNSA. With V trimmed by 5 bases and J by 8 bases, 6 bases remained unmatched. CDR3 length equals 14 residues. In DNA, the CDR3 is TGTGCCAGCAGCCTGGGACTAGCGAGGGATGAGCAGTTCTTC. It translates to CASSLGLARDEQFF.

The chain is built from TRBV5-3 and TRBJ2-5; weak D call: TRBD2 (5 bases). TRBV5-3 is classed as an ORF, of uncertain function. V lost 0 bases, J lost 5 bases, and 17 bases lay in between. The CDR3 has 16 residues. The CDR3 nucleotides are TGTGCCAGAAGCTTGGCGGCGGGCCCGAGGAAGGAGACCCAGTACTTC. The encoded protein is CARSLAAGPRKETQYF.

The chain recombines TRBV9 with TRBJ2-7; D unclear. Germline V lookup: CDR1 SGDLS, CDR2 YYNGEE. The ends were cut back, 0 bases at V and 4 bases at J, with 14 bases in the middle. This CDR3 is built from 15 residues. The CDR3 DNA follows: TGTGCCAGCAGCGTAGGGCCGTTCCCTTGGTACGAGCAGTACTTC. Its protein product is CASSVGPFPWYEQYF.

This sequence joins TRBV28 and TRBJ2-7; 10 nucleotides match TRBD1. The CDR3 runs to 15 residues. V lost 6 bases, J lost 6 bases, and 11 bases stayed unmatched. CDR1 is MDHEN, CDR2 SYDVKM, per germline. CDR3 loop: CASSSPGQGMSEQYF. The CDR3, as DNA: TGTGCCAGCAGCTCGCCGGGACAGGGGATGAGCGAGCAGTACTTC.